A single sample is the source of the 30 T cell receptor beta chains below, sequenced in a study of shared clonotypes between healthy human individuals (dated by TCRdb to the early 2020s). The method was the immunoSEQ multiplex PCR assay. Here the immuneACCESS table is served through TCRdb, limited to in-frame sequences with V and J called. Missing clones are a known gap in these copies; in checked studies unresolved V genes cover under half, and the rest lacks a known reason. The sample yields 2,500,000 or so clones; more than 85% were counted once. Approximately 0.35% of the sample belongs to the ten largest clones. The sequencing sample was made of naive CD4+ T cells from PBMCs. The cell subset or site label of this sample denotes: CD45RA+ positively selected. The source is a man in his late teens or twenties in good health. Some clones in this sample may be carry-over from other donors' samples.

This clone has just one count. The chain employs TRBV15 and TRBJ2-7, with 9 bases aligning to TRBD2. The length of the CDR3 is 14 residues. CDR1 is LNHNV and CDR2 is YYDKDF in the germline V gene (reference sequence). With 5 bases clipped from V and 2 bases from J, the junction kept 4 bases outside the gene matches. CDR3 nucleotides: TGTGCCACCAGCCGTAGACTAGCGGCCTACGAGCAGTACTTC. Translated: CATSRRLAAYEQYF. Variable domain in full (rest from reference TRBV15 and TRBJ2-7): DAMVIQNPRYQVTQFGKPVTLSCSQTLNHNVMYWYQQKSSQAPKLLFHYYDKDFNNEADTPDNFQSRRPNTSFCFLDIRSPGLGDTAMYLCATSRRLAAYEQYFGPGTRLTVT.

The CDR3: CAISELRLKELFF. The CDR3 coding sequence is TGTGCCATCAGTGAGTTGAGGCTAAAGGAGCTGTTTTTT. The chain links TRBV10-3 to TRBJ2-2, with no clear D. The CDR3 runs to 13 residues. Trimming removed 1 base from V and 10 bases from J, with 10 bases in between. Germline CDR1 ENHRY, CDR2 SYGVKD.

The chain couples TRBV18 to TRBJ2-1, with TRBD2 matching 11 bases. The V gene's germline CDR1 is KGHSH and CDR2 LQKENI. There are 13 residues in the CDR3. Germline trimming cut 8 bases from V and 4 bases from J; bases unmatched to any gene: 1. The CDR3 loop reads CASLAGGYNEQFF. The CDR3 DNA is TGTGCCAGCCTAGCGGGAGGTTACAATGAGCAGTTCTTC.

The chain recombines TRBV5-3 with TRBJ2-3; 9 bases are a match to TRBD1. TRBV5-3 is reported as an ORF; its role is uncertain. The V segment lost 0 bases and the J segment 7 bases; nucleotides outside the gene matches: 9. This CDR3 has 16 amino acids. The CDR3 protein is CARSLAGDRVWNTQYF. The CDR3 nucleotides read TGTGCCAGAAGCTTGGCGGGGGACAGGGTCTGGAATACGCAGTATTTT.

The CDR3: CASSEVAGRYF. CDR3 nucleotide sequence: TGTGCCAGCAGTGAAGTGGCTGGGAGGTACTTC. The chain employs TRBV2 and TRBJ2-7; possibly TRBD2 for D (5 bases). This CDR3 comprises 11 residues. The V and J ends lost 1 base and 12 bases respectively, with 10 bases between them. Germline V gives CDR1 SNHLY, CDR2 FYNNEI.

This rearrangement joins TRBV28 to TRBJ2-7, with 9 bases matching TRBD2. The CDR3 runs 17 residues. The germline V gene encodes CDR1 MDHEN and CDR2 SYDVKM. V shed 1 base and J 4 bases; nucleotides not matched to a gene: 11. CDR3 sequence (DNA): TGTGCCAGCAGTTTATTTAGCGGGAGAGACGGGAGTTACGAGCAGTACTTC. Translating gives CASSLFSGRDGSYEQYF.

The CDR3 spells CASSRTSGRSLGEQYF. The DNA of the CDR3 is TGTGCCAGCAGCCGTACTAGCGGGAGATCCCTTGGGGAGCAGTACTTC. This sequence joins TRBV11-2 and TRBJ2-7; 11 positions match TRBD2. The CDR3 has 16 residues. Germline V gene sequence: CDR1 SGHAT, CDR2 FQNNGV. The V and J ends lost 5 bases and 7 bases, in that order; junction bases with no gene match: 13.

This chain links TRBV5-5 with TRBJ1-2; D is ambiguous. V was trimmed by 4 bases and J by 0 bases, leaving 16 bases between them. The CDR3 contains 16 residues. The V gene's germline CDR1 is SGHKS and CDR2 YYEKEE (reference sequence). CDR3 amino acids: CASSPGRAATNYGYTF. CDR3 DNA sequence: TGTGCCAGCAGCCCTGGCCGTGCAGCCACTAACTATGGCTACACCTTC.

Concerning this clone itself: In the same sample, other DNA sequences code for this CDR3. The V call is TRBV28, the J call TRBJ1-5; D call uncertain. CDR3 length: 12 residues. V lost 5 bases to trimming and J lost 5 bases, with 7 bases between them. CDR1 and CDR2 from the germline V gene are MDHEN and SYDVKM. The CDR3 here is CASSLPDQPQHF. CDR3 coding DNA: TGTGCCAGCAGTCTACCCGATCAGCCCCAGCATTTT.

A remark on this clone: This CDR3 is also generated by other DNA sequences in the sample. The V call is TRBV5-1, the J call TRBJ2-7, with 9 bases aligning to TRBD2. With 4 bases clipped from V and 4 bases from J, the junction kept 9 bases outside the gene matches. CDR1 SGHRS and CDR2 YFSETQ come from the germline V gene. The CDR3 length is 15 residues. The CDR3 DNA sequence: TGCGCCAGCAGCGTTCAGGCGGGAGGGCCGTACGAGCAGTACTTC. This translates into CASSVQAGGPYEQYF.

This clone was observed a single time. The chain employs TRBV15 and TRBJ1-5; 7 nucleotides line up with TRBD1. There are 15 residues in the CDR3. Trimming removed 5 bases from V and 9 bases from J; junction bases left unmatched: 13. Germline CDR1 reads LNHNV; CDR2 reads YYDKDF (reference sequence). This CDR3 reads CATSSLGTAFGPQHF. In DNA, the CDR3 is TGTGCCACCAGCTCCCTAGGGACAGCCTTTGGGCCCCAGCATTTT.

The chain uses TRBV13 and TRBJ2-3, with D hard to call. Trimming removed 5 bases at V and 0 bases at J, with 6 bases between. CDR1 is PRHDT, CDR2 FYEKMQ, per germline (reference sequence). The CDR3 is 13 residues long. For the CDR3, the DNA is TGTGCCAGCAGCCTTCTTAGCACAGATACGCAGTATTTT. Translating it yields CASSLLSTDTQYF.

This sequence joins TRBV2 and TRBJ2-7; 8 bases align to TRBD2. From germline, CDR1 is SNHLY and CDR2 FYNNEI. V was pared by 1 base and J by 1 base, with 3 bases of the junction left unmatched. The length of the CDR3 is 15 residues. CDR3 in amino acids: CASSEESGSSYEQYF. The CDR3 coding sequence is TGTGCCAGCAGTGAAGAGAGCGGGAGTTCCTACGAGCAGTACTTC.

The J gene is TRBJ1-1, the V gene TRBV29-1; D is undetermined. The CDR3 is 14 residues long. V was clipped by 6 bases and J by 0 bases, with 14 bases between them. Germline lookup yields CDR1 SQVTM and CDR2 ANQGSEA. CDR3 protein: CSVSGPFMNTEAFF. In DNA form, the CDR3 reads TGCAGCGTCTCCGGCCCGTTTATGAACACTGAAGCTTTCTTT.

The CDR3 spells CASSDQGPGRRNTGELFF. In nucleotides, the CDR3 is TGTGCCAGCAGCGACCAGGGGCCCGGCCGGAGAAACACCGGGGAGCTGTTTTTT. The V gene is TRBV9, the J gene TRBJ2-2, with D possibly TRBD1 on 6 matching bases. V shed 3 bases and J shed 2 bases, with 20 bases lying between them. The CDR3 has 18 amino acids. Germline CDR1 and CDR2: SGDLS and YYNGEE. Using reference TRBV9 and TRBJ2-2 for the parts outside the CDR3, the full variable domain is DSGVTQTPKHLITATGQRVTLRCSPRSGDLSVYWYQQSLDQGLQFLIQYYNGEERAKGNILERFSAQQFPDLHSELNLSSLELGDSALYFCASSDQGPGRRNTGELFFGEGSRLTVL.

The chain combines TRBV4-1 with TRBJ1-5; unclear D gene. The CDR3 length is 14 residues. V lost 1 base to trimming and J lost 7 bases, with 11 bases between them. Germline CDR1 MGHRA, CDR2 YSYEKL. In DNA form, the CDR3 reads TGCGCCAGCAGCCAAGTTGGTGGTTGGCAGCCCCAGCATTTT. It specifies CASSQVGGWQPQHF.

The chain employs TRBV7-8 and TRBJ2-1, with D tentatively TRBD2 (5 bases). V was pared by 5 bases and J by 0 bases, with 14 bases between. The CDR3 spans 16 residues. Germline assignment: CDR1 SGHVS and CDR2 FQNEAQ. The CDR3 loop reads CASSPERISSYNEQFF. The CDR3 DNA follows: TGTGCCAGCAGCCCCGAGCGGATAAGCTCCTACAATGAGCAGTTCTTC.

V is TRBV10-3 and J is TRBJ2-7; perhaps TRBD1 as D (6 bases). The V end was cut by 1 base, the J end by 4 bases, with 11 bases between. Looked up from germline, CDR1 is ENHRY and CDR2 is SYGVKD. There are 14 residues in the CDR3. The CDR3 loop reads CAISEYRASYEQYF. CDR3 sequence (DNA): TGTGCCATCAGTGAGTACAGGGCCTCGTACGAGCAGTACTTC.

The chain couples TRBV18 to TRBJ2-3; D is uncertain. The CDR3 runs 17 residues. Trimming took off 0 bases at V and 6 bases at J, with 19 bases between the two ends. Germline CDR1 and CDR2: KGHSH and LQKENI. In DNA, the CDR3 is TGTGCCAGCTCACCACCGGGAACGGGCGGACCACCCGATACGCAGTATTTT. Protein sequence: CASSPPGTGGPPDTQYF.

For this clone: This specimen includes other DNA sequences encoding the same CDR3. The CDR3 reads CASSEGQGTDTQYF. CDR3 nucleotide sequence: TGTGCCAGCAGTGAGGGACAGGGGACAGATACGCAGTATTTT. The chain joins TRBV2 to TRBJ2-3; the match to TRBD1 covers 10 bases. This CDR3 has 14 residues. The J segment lost 3 bases and the V segment lost 3 bases, leaving 0 bases of the junction unmatched. Germline V lookup: CDR1 SNHLY, CDR2 FYNNEI.

The rearrangement links TRBV28 to TRBJ1-2, with a tentative D call TRBD1 (5 bases). Germline values: CDR1 MDHEN, CDR2 SYDVKM. CDR3 length: 14 amino acids. V was pared by 6 bases and J by 8 bases, with 19 bases between. The CDR3 is CASSAPGLKGGYTF. CDR3 DNA sequence: TGTGCCAGCAGCGCCCCGGGCCTCAAGGGGGGCTACACCTTC.

The V gene is TRBV18, the J gene TRBJ1-2, with TRBD1 as a possible D gene (6 bases). The V and J ends lost 4 bases and 4 bases respectively, with 16 bases between them. CDR3 length equals 15 residues. Germline V CDR1 and CDR2: KGHSH, LQKENI. The CDR3 DNA is TGTGCCAGCTCACAAAGCCGGGACATAGGCTATGGCTACACCTTC. Amino acids: CASSQSRDIGYGYTF.

This clone was recorded once. The chain is built from TRBV28 and TRBJ1-4, with 8 bases identical to TRBD1. Germline CDR1 MDHEN, CDR2 SYDVKM. J gave up 2 bases and V 4 bases, and 12 bases lay outside the gene matches. This CDR3 is 18 amino acids long. In DNA, the CDR3 is TGTGCCAGCAGTTCTGGCAGGGGGCGCGGGGGGACTAATGAAAAACTGTTTTTT. Its protein product is CASSSGRGRGGTNEKLFF.

The J gene is TRBJ2-7, the V gene TRBV7-6; D not certain. The V and J ends lost 4 bases and 6 bases respectively, with 13 bases between them. Germline V gene lookup returns CDR1 SGHVS and CDR2 FNYEAQ. The CDR3 consists of 13 residues. CDR3 amino acids: CASSSGSPGEQYF. As DNA, the CDR3 is TGTGCCAGCAGCTCCGGCTCGCCGGGCGAGCAGTACTTC.

Notes on this clone: Other DNA sequences in the sample encode the same CDR3. The chain employs TRBV25-1 and TRBJ1-3; D is unresolved. V was trimmed by 0 bases and J by 4 bases, leaving 4 bases between them. Looked up from germline, CDR1 is MGHDK and CDR2 is SYGVNS. This CDR3 spans 13 amino acids. CDR3 DNA: TGTGCCAGCAGTGAATATCCCGGAAACACCATATATTTT. Residues: CASSEYPGNTIYF.

CDR3 DNA sequence: TGCAGCGTTGGGACAGGGGTCGGCGAGCAGTACTTC. Amino acids: CSVGTGVGEQYF. The genes are TRBV29-1 and TRBJ2-5; TRBD1 matches at 9 bases. The end of the DNA is better explained by TRBJ2-7, so the J call may be wrong. Germline V gives CDR1 SQVTM, CDR2 ANQGSEA. The CDR3 contains 12 residues.

The CDR3 coding sequence is TGTGCCTGGGGGATGGTGGGAGACCCCGGAAACACCATATATTTT. Its translation: CAWGMVGDPGNTIYF. V gene TRBV30 combines with J gene TRBJ1-3; unclear D gene. Germline V gene data show CDR1 as GTSNPN and CDR2 as SVGIG (reference sequence). This CDR3 spans 15 amino acids. Trimming pared 5 bases from V and 4 bases from J, leaving 18 bases between.

About this clone: The same CDR3 arises from other DNA sequences in this sample as well. The chain is built from TRBV30 and TRBJ1-1; 9 nucleotides line up with TRBD1. CDR1 GTSNPN and CDR2 SVGIG come from the germline V gene (reference sequence). V dropped 2 bases and J dropped 5; count of bases not matched to a gene: 3. The CDR3 loop spans 13 amino acids. CDR3 sequence (DNA): TGTGCCTGGAGTCCCGACAGGGGGACTGAAGCTTTCTTT. Residues: CAWSPDRGTEAFF.

This sequence joins TRBV7-8 and TRBJ1-5; D is undetermined. V lost 0 bases to trimming and J lost 0 bases, with 9 bases between them. In germline, CDR1 is SGHVS, CDR2 FQNEAQ. The CDR3 runs 16 residues. CDR3 sequence (DNA): TGTGCCAGCAGCTTAGCCGGACTAAATAGCAATCAGCCCCAGCATTTT. As protein: CASSLAGLNSNQPQHF.

This chain's CDR3 is CASSFAGDYGYTF. Written as DNA, the CDR3 is TGTGCCAGCAGCTTCGCAGGGGACTATGGCTACACCTTC. This sequence joins TRBV11-2 and TRBJ1-2, with D tentatively TRBD1 (6 bases). In germline, CDR1 is SGHAT, CDR2 FQNNGV. With 3 bases removed from V and 3 bases from J, the gap between germline ends came to 8 bases. The CDR3 has 13 amino acids.